These 31 T cell receptor beta chains originate from one sample sequenced in a study of blood T cell repertoires in COVID-19. Profiling relied on immunoSEQ multiplex PCR, and the TCRdb table lists in-frame clones only, not all of them. The sample holds 150,000 to 200,000 clones; approximately 92% are singletons and the top ten take over 2%. Sequenced sample: PBMCs or T cells enriched from blood (not recorded which). All receptors come from a woman in her forties with acute COVID-19.

The chain couples TRBV12-3 or TRBV12-4 to TRBJ1-6; possibly TRBD1 for D (6 bases). CDR3 length equals 13 residues. Deletions cut 4 bases from V and 8 bases from J, with 9 bases between. Here the CDR3 DNA reads TGTGCCAGCAGTTCACAGGGTTATTCACCCCTCCACTTT. Its translation: CASSSQGYSPLHF.

The rearrangement joins TRBV18 to TRBJ1-1; D is possibly TRBD1 (6 bases). CDR3 length equals 15 residues. Per germline, CDR1 KGHSH and CDR2 LQKENI. Trimming pared 3 bases from V and 1 base from J, leaving 12 bases between. CDR3 nucleotide sequence: TGTGCCAGCTCACCGTTGGACAGCAAGAACACTGAAGCTTTCTTT. Translation gives CASSPLDSKNTEAFF.

The V and J genes are TRBV5-5 and TRBJ2-3; TRBD1 is a possible D gene (5 bases). The CDR3 covers 13 residues. The germline V gene encodes CDR1 SGHKS and CDR2 YYEKEE (reference sequence). Trimming took 1 base from V and 4 from J, leaving 7 bases between them. This CDR3 is CASSLQGSDTQYF. CDR3 in DNA: TGTGCCAGCAGCTTGCAGGGATCAGATACGCAGTATTTT. Supplemented by reference TRBV5-5 and TRBJ2-3, the full variable domain reads DAGVTQSPTHLIKTRGQQVTLRCSPISGHKSVSWYQQVLGQGPQFIFQYYEKEERGRGNFPDRFSARQFPNYSSELNVNALLLGDSALYLCASSLQGSDTQYFGPGTRLTVL.

The CDR3 nucleotides are TGCGCCAGCAGCCAGGAAAGGACAGGGGGAGGCACAGATACGCAGTATTTT. It is translated as CASSQERTGGGTDTQYF. V and J are TRBV4-1 and TRBJ2-3; 10 bases map to TRBD1. The V gene end was trimmed by 3 bases and the J gene end by 1 base; junction bases not matched to a gene: 7. The CDR3 covers 17 residues. The germline gives CDR1 MGHRA, CDR2 YSYEKL.

The V gene is TRBV28, the J gene TRBJ1-2; D not resolved. The CDR3 totals 13 residues. Germline CDR1 and CDR2: MDHEN and SYDVKM. The germline V and J ends were trimmed by 6 bases and 0 bases, with 8 bases remaining between them. The CDR3 nucleotides read TGTGCCAGCAGGACAAATCCTAACTATGGCTACACCTTC. Its translation is CASRTNPNYGYTF.

The rearrangement links TRBV5-6 to TRBJ1-4, with D hard to call. The V end lost 0 bases, the J end lost 9 bases, and 12 bases lay between the germline ends. The CDR3 totals 14 residues. Per the germline V gene, CDR1 is SGHDT and CDR2 is YYEEEE. For the CDR3, the DNA is TGTGCCAGCAGCTTGGGACAAGGCCATAAAAAACTGTTTTTT. Protein product: CASSLGQGHKKLFF.

This chain links TRBV20-1 with TRBJ1-2, with a weak D call TRBD1 (6 bases). V was cut by 3 bases and J by 6 bases, with 17 bases left in between. CDR3 length equals 14 residues. CDR1 and CDR2 (germline): DFQATT, SNEGSKA (reference sequence). CDR3 amino acids: CSASLGTGRDGYTF. CDR3 nucleotide sequence: TGCAGTGCTAGTCTAGGAACAGGGCGGGATGGCTACACCTTC.

V usage is TRBV7-3 and J usage is TRBJ2-3; TRBD2 aligns across 9 bases. The CDR3 is 15 amino acids. Looked up from germline, CDR1 is SGHTA and CDR2 is FQGTGA. The J segment lost 5 bases and the V segment lost 2 bases, leaving 5 bases of the junction unmatched. The CDR3 is CASSLGGRAGDTQYF. The CDR3 region has the DNA TGTGCCAGCAGCTTAGGCGGGAGGGCCGGAGATACGCAGTATTTT.

This chain joins TRBV28 and TRBJ1-4, with a tentative D call TRBD1 (5 bases). V was shortened by 2 bases and J by 5 bases, with 9 bases between the two germline ends. The CDR3 contains 14 residues. Germline V lookup: CDR1 MDHEN, CDR2 SYDVKM. This CDR3 reads CASSLEGVNEKLFF. As DNA, the CDR3 is TGTGCCAGCAGTTTAGAAGGGGTAAATGAAAAACTGTTTTTT.

The V gene is TRBV25-1, the J gene TRBJ2-5; 7 bases fit TRBD2. V shed 3 bases and J 2 bases; nucleotides not matched to a gene: 3. The CDR3 sequence is 14 residues long. The germline gives CDR1 MGHDK, CDR2 SYGVNS. The CDR3 bases are TGTGCCAGCAGTGATTTCGGGGGGCAAGAGACCCAGTACTTC. It specifies CASSDFGGQETQYF.

The gene calls are TRBV18 and TRBJ1-1; D ambiguous. The V and J ends lost 6 bases and 11 bases respectively, with 19 bases between them. The CDR3 is 13 residues long. Germline V gene sequence: CDR1 KGHSH, CDR2 LQKENI. For the CDR3, the DNA is TGTGCCAGCTCCCCCGATCTCGGGGATGAGGCTTTCTTT. Translated, it gives CASSPDLGDEAFF. Full variable domain (outside the CDR3, taken from reference TRBV18 and TRBJ1-1): NAGVMQNPRHLVRRRGQEARLRCSPMKGHSHVYWYRQLPEEGLKFMVYLQKENIIDESGMPKERFSAEFPKEGPSILRIQQVVRGDSAAYFCASSPDLGDEAFFGQGTRLTVV.

The CDR3 is CASRPQGSPNQPQHF. The DNA of the CDR3 is TGTGCCAGCAGGCCACAGGGGTCGCCCAATCAGCCCCAGCATTTT. J is TRBJ1-5 and V is TRBV2; the match to TRBD1 covers 7 bases. The CDR3 length is 15 residues. Germline CDR1 is SNHLY and CDR2 is FYNNEI. V dropped 6 bases and J dropped 3; count of bases not matched to a gene: 8.

J is TRBJ1-5 and V is TRBV10-3; D is unresolved. V was shortened by 4 bases and J by 4 bases, with 11 bases between the two germline ends. The CDR3 has 14 residues. The germline V gene encodes CDR1 ENHRY and CDR2 SYGVKD. The CDR3 sequence is CAISVGIDNQPQHF. The CDR3 region has the DNA TGTGCCATCAGTGTCGGTATCGATAATCAGCCCCAGCATTTT.

V is TRBV5-6 and J is TRBJ2-3, with 13 bases matching TRBD2. V dropped 3 bases and J dropped 1; count of bases not matched to a gene: 8. The germline CDR1 and CDR2 sequences are SGHDT and YYEEEE. The CDR3 is 18 residues long. CDR3 DNA sequence: TGTGCCAGCAGCTCCGGGACTAGCGGGATCATCGGCACAGATACGCAGTATTTT. Protein sequence: CASSSGTSGIIGTDTQYF.

V and J are TRBV11-3 and TRBJ2-5, with a weak D call TRBD2 (5 bases). With 5 bases removed from V and 4 bases from J, the gap between germline ends came to 17 bases. CDR1 and CDR2 (germline): SGHNT, YENEEA. The CDR3 is 15 amino acids. CDR3 region: CASSPESGSPETQYF. For the CDR3, the DNA is TGTGCCAGCAGCCCCGAATCGGGGTCCCCAGAGACCCAGTACTTC.

To note about this clone: The final CDR3 position lacks the conserved phenylalanine or tryptophan, pointing to a likely read error. No DNA is shown, since the ends of the CDR3 on it are uncertain; the CDR3 is the one TCRdb lists. The chain has TRBV28 and TRBJ1-2; whether TRBD1, the table's D call, matches the DNA was not checked. Per germline, CDR1 MDHEN and CDR2 SYDVKM. The CDR3 spans 13 residues, counting both ends. The CDR3 loop reads CASSRNRGSGAFE.

This clone was seen just once. This rearrangement joins TRBV19 to TRBJ1-4; tentative D call: TRBD1 (5 bases). Germline loops: CDR1 LNHDA, CDR2 SQIVND (reference sequence). V lost 6 bases to trimming and J lost 0 bases, with 11 bases between them. The CDR3 has 15 residues. CDR3 DNA: TGTGCCAGTAGCATCCAGGGTGCAACTAATGAAAAACTGTTTTTT. Translating gives CASSIQGATNEKLFF. The whole variable domain, filled in from reference TRBV19 and TRBJ1-4, reads DGGITQSPKYLFRKEGQNVTLSCEQNLNHDAMYWYRQDPGQGLRLIYYSQIVNDFQKGDIAEGYSVSREKKESFPLTVTSAQKNPTAFYLCASSIQGATNEKLFFGSGTQLSVL.

The V gene is TRBV18, the J gene TRBJ2-3; the D gene is possibly TRBD1 (6 bases). The CDR3 runs 15 residues. The V and J ends lost 2 bases and 2 bases respectively, with 11 bases between them. Germline assignment: CDR1 KGHSH and CDR2 LQKENI. The CDR3 loop reads CASSPTGPSTDTQYF. The CDR3 coding sequence is TGTGCCAGCTCACCAACAGGGCCGTCCACAGATACGCAGTATTTT. The variable domain in full, with the rest retrieved from reference TRBV18 and TRBJ2-3, is NAGVMQNPRHLVRRRGQEARLRCSPMKGHSHVYWYRQLPEEGLKFMVYLQKENIIDESGMPKERFSAEFPKEGPSILRIQQVVRGDSAAYFCASSPTGPSTDTQYFGPGTRLTVL.

This clone was detected once. The chain has TRBV19 and TRBJ2-5; 8 bases are a match to TRBD2. V was pared by 9 bases and J by 3 bases, with 9 bases of the junction left unmatched. The CDR3 runs 14 residues. The germline CDR1 and CDR2 sequences are LNHDA and SQIVND (reference sequence). The CDR3 bases are TGTGCCAGACGCCGTACTAGCGGTGAAGAGACCCAGTACTTC. This translates into CARRRTSGEETQYF.

This rearrangement joins TRBV13 to TRBJ1-6; tentative D call: TRBD1 (6 bases). The CDR3 runs to 15 residues. V was clipped by 1 base and J by 7 bases, with 11 bases between them. The germline gives CDR1 PRHDT, CDR2 FYEKMQ (reference sequence). The CDR3, as DNA: TGTGCCAGCAGCTTAGCCTTAGGACAGAATTCACCCCTCCACTTT. As protein: CASSLALGQNSPLHF.

V and J are TRBV4-2 and TRBJ1-5, with 7 bases that match TRBD1. V lost 4 bases to trimming and J lost 1 base; unmatched junction nucleotides: 4. CDR1 is LGHNA, CDR2 YNFKEQ, per germline. The CDR3 loop spans 15 amino acids. The CDR3 DNA reads as TGTGCCAGCAGCCCCATACAGGGGAGCAATCAGCCCCAGCATTTT. Its protein is CASSPIQGSNQPQHF.

This chain uses TRBV7-9 with TRBJ2-1; perhaps TRBD2 as D (5 bases). Germline-derived CDR1 and CDR2 are SEHNR and FQNEAQ (reference sequence). This CDR3 comprises 12 residues. Trimming removed 3 bases from V and 15 bases from J, with 15 bases in between. DNA of the CDR3: TGTGCCAGCAGCTTGGCCGAGGGCCGGGGGTTCTTC. Its translation: CASSLAEGRGFF.

This chain links TRBV27 with TRBJ2-2; perhaps TRBD1 as D (5 bases). The V gene's germline CDR1 is MNHEY and CDR2 SMNVEV (reference sequence). V lost 5 bases, J lost 6 bases, and 13 bases lay in between. The CDR3 is made up of 14 amino acids. For the CDR3, the DNA is TGTGCCAGCAGTGCCGTCGGACAACCCGGGGAGCTGTTTTTT. Amino acids: CASSAVGQPGELFF.

The chain joins TRBV10-3 to TRBJ1-1, with 12 positions matching TRBD1. V was pared by 4 bases and J by 5 bases, with 5 bases of the junction left unmatched. CDR1 ENHRY and CDR2 SYGVKD come from the germline V gene. This CDR3 region has 15 residues. The CDR3 DNA is TGTGCCATCAGTGCCCGGGACAGGGGGCAAACTGAAGCTTTCTTT. As protein: CAISARDRGQTEAFF.

The V call is TRBV15, the J call TRBJ1-1; tentative D call: TRBD1 (6 bases). The CDR3 consists of 14 residues. Germline CDR1 reads LNHNV; CDR2 reads YYDKDF (reference sequence). The ends were cut back, 1 base at V and 10 bases at J, with 16 bases in the middle. CDR3 sequence (DNA): TGTGCCACCAGCAGAGTATCGACAGGCTCAGGAGCTTTCTTT. This codes for CATSRVSTGSGAFF.

The J gene is TRBJ1-1, the V gene TRBV2; 9 bases are shared with TRBD1. V trimming: 6 bases; J trimming: 4 bases; junction bases outside the gene matches: 12. The CDR3 covers 16 residues. The V gene's germline CDR1 is SNHLY and CDR2 FYNNEI. The CDR3 nucleotides are TGTGCCAGCAGAAAAGTGGGACAGGGCCCAGGCACTGAAGCTTTCTTT. It is translated as CASRKVGQGPGTEAFF.

The rearrangement uses TRBV5-1 and TRBJ2-5; D remains unclear. This CDR3 region has 13 residues. V was trimmed by 7 bases and J by 2 bases, leaving 12 bases between them. Looked up from germline, CDR1 is SGHRS and CDR2 is YFSETQ. In nucleotides, the CDR3 is TGCGCCAGCCGCCGTAGCCTGCAAGAGACCCAGTACTTC. This sequence encodes CASRRSLQETQYF.

The chain is built from TRBV2 and TRBJ1-1, with D unresolved. Deletions cut 5 bases from V and 1 base from J, with 17 bases between. Germline assignment: CDR1 SNHLY and CDR2 FYNNEI. The CDR3 sequence is 16 residues long. The CDR3 sequence is CASSHPRSGKNTEAFF. The CDR3 DNA follows: TGTGCCAGCAGTCACCCGCGGTCGGGGAAGAACACTGAAGCTTTCTTT.

The chain links TRBV5-6 to TRBJ1-1; TRBD1 might be the D (5 bases). The CDR3 runs 14 residues. Germline V lookup: CDR1 SGHDT, CDR2 YYEEEE. Trimming removed 3 bases from V and 1 base from J, with 10 bases in between. The CDR3, as DNA: TGTGCCAGCAGCTACGGACAACAGAACACTGAAGCTTTCTTT. It encodes CASSYGQQNTEAFF.

The V call is TRBV6-5, the J call TRBJ2-3, with D tentatively TRBD2 (7 bases). Germline V gene lookup returns CDR1 MNHEY and CDR2 SVGAGI. V dropped 4 bases and J dropped 3 bases, with 17 bases sitting between them. This CDR3 comprises 16 residues. The CDR3 sequence: CASSLGRGESTDTQYF. DNA of the CDR3: TGTGCCAGCAGTTTGGGGAGGGGGGAAAGTACAGATACGCAGTATTTT.

The J gene is TRBJ2-7, the V gene TRBV5-4, with 11 bases lining up with TRBD2. The CDR3 loop spans 15 amino acids. Trimming removed 5 bases from V and 3 bases from J; junction bases left unmatched: 7. Germline lookup yields CDR1 SGHNT and CDR2 YYREEE (reference sequence). CDR3 in amino acids: CASSQGLAGVYEQYF. CDR3 sequence (DNA): TGTGCCAGCAGTCAAGGACTAGCGGGCGTCTACGAGCAGTACTTC.